This TCR beta chain was captured in a study of T cells in Graves' hyperthyroidism and ophthalmopathy. Study-wide results and caveats: Ophthalmopathy was identified by the model a median about 6 months ahead of onset. Researchers found most expanded thyroid clonotypes above 0.001 in blood as well.

Per germline, CDR1 SGHRS and CDR2 YFSETQ. The CDR3 is 17 amino acids. Trimming cost V 6 bases and J 0 bases; bases outside gene matches: 6. This clonotype was seen ten or more times. What it binds is not known. Authors of the study amplified TCR beta CDR3 regions from RNA transcripts. Researchers ran a first-round RT-PCR on the TCR CDR3 using the HTBI primer set. TCRdb fed the multiplex PCR reads into MiXCR, producing one record per CDR3 protein. The repertoire holds hundreds of thousands of distinct CDR3 sequences, with around 13% as singletons. The chain links TRBV5-1 to TRBJ1-6; 10 nucleotides match TRBD1. Sequencing was performed on blood. The clonotype comes from a woman aged 45-65 years with Graves' ophthalmopathy. CDR3 sequence (DNA): TGCGCCAGCACCCGACAGGGGGCGAGCTCCTATAATTCACCCCTCCACTTT. This translates into CASTRQGASSYNSPLHF.